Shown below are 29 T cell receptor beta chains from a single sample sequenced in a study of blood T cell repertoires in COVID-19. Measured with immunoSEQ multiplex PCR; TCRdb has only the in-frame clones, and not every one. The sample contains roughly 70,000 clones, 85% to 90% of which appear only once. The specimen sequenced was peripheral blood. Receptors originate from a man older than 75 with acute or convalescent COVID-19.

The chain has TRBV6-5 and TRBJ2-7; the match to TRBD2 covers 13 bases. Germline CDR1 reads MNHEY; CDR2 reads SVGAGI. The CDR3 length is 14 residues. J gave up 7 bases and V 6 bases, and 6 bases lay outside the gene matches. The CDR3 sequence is CASSGLAGAIEQYF. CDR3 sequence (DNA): TGTGCCAGCAGCGGACTAGCGGGAGCTATAGAGCAGTACTTC.

CDR3 coding DNA: TGTGCCAGCAGCCCCCGACAGGGCTATGGCTACACCTTC. Its protein is CASSPRQGYGYTF. The chain recombines TRBV3-1 (or the pseudogene TRBV3-2) with TRBJ1-2; 7 positions agree with TRBD1. Germline V gene lookup returns CDR1 LGHDT and CDR2 YNNKEL (reference sequence). The V and J ends lost 4 bases and 4 bases, in that order; junction bases with no gene match: 3. CDR3 length: 13 residues.

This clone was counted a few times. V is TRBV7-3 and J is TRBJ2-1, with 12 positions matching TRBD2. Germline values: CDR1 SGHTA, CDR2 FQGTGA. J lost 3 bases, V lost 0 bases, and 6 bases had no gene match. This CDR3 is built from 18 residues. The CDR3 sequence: CASSLTASGRANYNEQFF. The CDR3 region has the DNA TGTGCCAGCAGCTTAACGGCTAGCGGGAGGGCCAACTACAATGAGCAGTTCTTC.

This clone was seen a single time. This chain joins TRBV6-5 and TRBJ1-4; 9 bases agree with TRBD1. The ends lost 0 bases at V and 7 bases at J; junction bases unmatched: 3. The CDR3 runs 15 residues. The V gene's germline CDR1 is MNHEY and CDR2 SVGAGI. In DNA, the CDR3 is TGTGCCAGCAGTTACTCAGGGACAGGGAGTGAAAAACTGTTTTTT. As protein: CASSYSGTGSEKLFF.

This CDR3 reads CASRGGAGGLSNQPQHF. CDR3 DNA: TGTGCCAGCAGGGGGGGGGCAGGGGGCCTGAGCAATCAGCCCCAGCATTTT. The chain combines TRBV5-8 with TRBJ1-5, with TRBD1 identical over 8 bases. Germline V gives CDR1 SGHTS, CDR2 YDEGEE. This CDR3 is 17 amino acids long. V dropped 5 bases and J dropped 1; count of bases not matched to a gene: 11. Variable domain in full (rest from reference TRBV5-8 and TRBJ1-5): EAGVTQSPTHLIKTRGQQATLRCSPISGHTSVYWYQQALGLGLQFLLWYDEGEERNRGNFPPRFSGRQFPNYSSELNVNALELEDSALYLCASRGGAGGLSNQPQHFGDGTRLSIL.

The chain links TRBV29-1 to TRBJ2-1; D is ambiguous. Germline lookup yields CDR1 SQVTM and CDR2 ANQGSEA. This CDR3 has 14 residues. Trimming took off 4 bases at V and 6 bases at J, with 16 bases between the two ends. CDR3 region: CSVAFLVAGNEQFF. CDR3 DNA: TGCAGCGTTGCTTTCTTGGTAGCCGGCAATGAGCAGTTCTTC.

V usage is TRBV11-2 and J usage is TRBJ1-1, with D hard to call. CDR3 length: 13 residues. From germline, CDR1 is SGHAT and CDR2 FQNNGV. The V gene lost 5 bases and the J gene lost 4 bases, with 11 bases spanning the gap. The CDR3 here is CASSLGPGTEAFF. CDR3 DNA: TGTGCCAGCAGCCTAGGACCGGGCACTGAAGCTTTCTTT.

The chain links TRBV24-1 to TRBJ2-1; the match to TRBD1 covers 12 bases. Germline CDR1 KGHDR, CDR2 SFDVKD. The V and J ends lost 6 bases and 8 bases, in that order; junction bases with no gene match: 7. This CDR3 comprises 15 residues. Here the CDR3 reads CATSTGTGGTDEQFF. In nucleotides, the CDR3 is TGTGCCACCAGTACCGGGACAGGGGGCACGGATGAGCAGTTCTTC.

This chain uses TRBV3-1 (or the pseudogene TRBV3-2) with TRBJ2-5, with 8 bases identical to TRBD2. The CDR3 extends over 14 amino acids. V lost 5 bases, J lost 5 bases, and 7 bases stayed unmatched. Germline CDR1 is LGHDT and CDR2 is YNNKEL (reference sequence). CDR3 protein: CASSRSGGEETQYF. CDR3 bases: TGTGCCAGCAGCAGGAGCGGGGGCGAGGAGACCCAGTACTTC.

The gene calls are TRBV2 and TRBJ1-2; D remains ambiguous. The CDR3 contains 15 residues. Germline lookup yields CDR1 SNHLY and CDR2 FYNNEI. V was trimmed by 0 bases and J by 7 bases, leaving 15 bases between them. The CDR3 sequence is CASSEAKGGYSGYTF. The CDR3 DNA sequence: TGTGCCAGCAGTGAAGCGAAGGGAGGGTACTCTGGCTACACCTTC.

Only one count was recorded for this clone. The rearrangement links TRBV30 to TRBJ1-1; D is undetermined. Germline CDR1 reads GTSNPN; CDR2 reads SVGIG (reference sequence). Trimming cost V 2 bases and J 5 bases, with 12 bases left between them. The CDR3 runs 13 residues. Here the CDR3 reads CAWSKGEGTEAFF. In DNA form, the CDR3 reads TGTGCCTGGAGTAAGGGAGAGGGAACTGAAGCTTTCTTT.

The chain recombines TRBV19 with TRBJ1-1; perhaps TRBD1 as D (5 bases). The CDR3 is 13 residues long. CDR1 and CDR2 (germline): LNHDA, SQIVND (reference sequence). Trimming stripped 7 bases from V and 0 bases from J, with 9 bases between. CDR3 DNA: TGTGCCAGTAAACAGGACATGAACACTGAAGCTTTCTTT. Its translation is CASKQDMNTEAFF.

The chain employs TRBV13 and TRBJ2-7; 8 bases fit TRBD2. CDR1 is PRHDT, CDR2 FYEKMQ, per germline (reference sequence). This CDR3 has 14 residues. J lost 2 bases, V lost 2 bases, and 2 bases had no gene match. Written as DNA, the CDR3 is TGTGCCAGCAGCTTAAGCGGGAGCCCCTACGAGCAGTACTTC. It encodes CASSLSGSPYEQYF.

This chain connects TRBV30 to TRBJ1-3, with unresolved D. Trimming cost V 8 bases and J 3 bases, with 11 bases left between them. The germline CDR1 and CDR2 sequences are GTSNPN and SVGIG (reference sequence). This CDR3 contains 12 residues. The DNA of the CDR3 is TGTGCCCGGGAGGAGGGTGGAAACACCATATATTTT. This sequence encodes CAREEGGNTIYF.

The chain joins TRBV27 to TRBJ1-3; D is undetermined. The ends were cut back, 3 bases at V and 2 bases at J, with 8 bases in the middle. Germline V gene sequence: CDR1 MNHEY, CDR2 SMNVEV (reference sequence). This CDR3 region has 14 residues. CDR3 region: CASSFRETGNTIYF. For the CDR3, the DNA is TGTGCCAGCAGTTTTCGGGAAACTGGAAACACCATATATTTT.

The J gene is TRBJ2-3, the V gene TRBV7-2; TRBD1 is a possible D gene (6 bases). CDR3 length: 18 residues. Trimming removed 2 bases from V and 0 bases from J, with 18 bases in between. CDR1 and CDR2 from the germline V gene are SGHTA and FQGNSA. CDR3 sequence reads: CASSLRGLGAASTDTQYF. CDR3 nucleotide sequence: TGTGCCAGCAGCTTAAGGGGGTTGGGGGCAGCGAGCACAGATACGCAGTATTTT.

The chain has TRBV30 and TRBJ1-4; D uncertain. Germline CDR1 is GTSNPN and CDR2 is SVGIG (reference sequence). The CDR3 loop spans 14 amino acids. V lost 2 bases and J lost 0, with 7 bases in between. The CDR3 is CAWSLGATNEKLFF. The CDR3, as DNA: TGTGCCTGGAGTCTCGGAGCAACTAATGAAAAACTGTTTTTT. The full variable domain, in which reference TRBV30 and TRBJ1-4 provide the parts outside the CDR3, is SQTIHQWPATLVQPVGSPLSLECTVEGTSNPNLYWYRQAAGRGLQLLFYSVGIGQISSEVPQNLSASRPQDRQFILSSKKLLLSDSGFYLCAWSLGATNEKLFFGSGTQLSVL.

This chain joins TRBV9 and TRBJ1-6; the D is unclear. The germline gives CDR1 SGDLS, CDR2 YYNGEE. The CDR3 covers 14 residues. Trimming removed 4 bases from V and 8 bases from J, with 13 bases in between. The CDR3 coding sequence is TGTGCCAGCAGCCCCCGGGGTAGAGATTCACCCCTCCACTTT. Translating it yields CASSPRGRDSPLHF.

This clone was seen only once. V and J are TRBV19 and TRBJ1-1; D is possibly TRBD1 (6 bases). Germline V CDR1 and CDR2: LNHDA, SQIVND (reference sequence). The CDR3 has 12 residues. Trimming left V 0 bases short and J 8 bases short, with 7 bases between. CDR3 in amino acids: CASSIDGGEAFF. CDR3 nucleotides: TGTGCCAGTAGTATAGATGGGGGCGAAGCTTTCTTT.

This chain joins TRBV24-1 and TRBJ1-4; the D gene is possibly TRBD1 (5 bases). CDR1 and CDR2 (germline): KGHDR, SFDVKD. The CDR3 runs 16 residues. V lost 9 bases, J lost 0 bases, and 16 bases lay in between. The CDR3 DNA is TGTGCCACCTTTGGTGGGGCGCTTGCAACTAATGAAAAACTGTTTTTT. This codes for CATFGGALATNEKLFF.

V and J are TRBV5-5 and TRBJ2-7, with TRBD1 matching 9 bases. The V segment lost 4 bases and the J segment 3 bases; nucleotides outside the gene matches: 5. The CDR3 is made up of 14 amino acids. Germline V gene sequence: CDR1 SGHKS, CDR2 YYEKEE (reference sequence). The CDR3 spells CASSPTGQGYEQYF. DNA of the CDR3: TGTGCCAGCAGCCCTACGGGACAGGGCTACGAGCAGTACTTC.

CDR3 sequence (DNA): TGCGCCAGCAGCTTGGGGTCGACAGGGGGTAACGAGCCCCAGCATTTT. This codes for CASSLGSTGGNEPQHF. This chain connects TRBV5-1 to TRBJ1-5; TRBD1 agrees at 9 bases. Germline CDR1 and CDR2: SGHRS and YFSETQ. This CDR3 contains 16 residues. J lost 8 bases, V lost 0 bases, and 9 bases had no gene match.

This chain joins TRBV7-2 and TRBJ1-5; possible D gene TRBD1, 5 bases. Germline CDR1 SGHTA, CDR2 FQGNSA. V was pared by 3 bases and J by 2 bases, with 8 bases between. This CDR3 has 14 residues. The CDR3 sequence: CASSLDTRNQPQHF. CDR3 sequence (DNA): TGTGCCAGCAGCTTGGACACTCGCAATCAGCCCCAGCATTTT.

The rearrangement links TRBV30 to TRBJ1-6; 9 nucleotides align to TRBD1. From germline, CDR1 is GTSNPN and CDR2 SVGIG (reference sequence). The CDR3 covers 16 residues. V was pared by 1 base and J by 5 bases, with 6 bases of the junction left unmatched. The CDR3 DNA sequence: TGTGCCTGGAGTGCGCCGGGACAGGGAAATAATTCACCCCTCCACTTT. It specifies CAWSAPGQGNNSPLHF.

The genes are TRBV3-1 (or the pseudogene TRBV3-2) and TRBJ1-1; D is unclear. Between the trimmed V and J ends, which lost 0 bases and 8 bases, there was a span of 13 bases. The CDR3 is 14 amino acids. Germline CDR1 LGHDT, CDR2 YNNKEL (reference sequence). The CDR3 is CASSQDLEASEAFF. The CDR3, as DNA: TGTGCCAGCAGCCAAGATCTTGAAGCCTCCGAAGCTTTCTTT.

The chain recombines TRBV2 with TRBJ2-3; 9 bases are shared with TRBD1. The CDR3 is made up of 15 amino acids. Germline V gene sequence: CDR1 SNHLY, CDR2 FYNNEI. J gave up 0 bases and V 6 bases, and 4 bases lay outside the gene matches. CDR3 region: CASREQGASTDTQYF. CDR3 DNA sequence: TGTGCCAGCAGGGAACAGGGGGCAAGCACAGATACGCAGTATTTT.

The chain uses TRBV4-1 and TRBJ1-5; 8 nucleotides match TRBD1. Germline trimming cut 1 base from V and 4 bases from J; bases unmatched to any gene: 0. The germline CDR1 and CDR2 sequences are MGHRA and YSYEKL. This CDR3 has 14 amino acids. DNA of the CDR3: TGCGCCAGCAGCCAAGGACAGGGGAATCAGCCCCAGCATTTT. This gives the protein CASSQGQGNQPQHF.

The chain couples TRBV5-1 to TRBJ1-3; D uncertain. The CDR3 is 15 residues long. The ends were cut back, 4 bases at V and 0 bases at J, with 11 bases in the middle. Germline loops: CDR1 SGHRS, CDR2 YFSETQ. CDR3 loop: CASSPSLASGNTIYF. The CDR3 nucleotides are TGCGCCAGCAGCCCGTCGTTGGCCTCTGGAAACACCATATATTTT. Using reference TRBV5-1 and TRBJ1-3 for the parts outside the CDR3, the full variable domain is KAGVTQTPRYLIKTRGQQVTLSCSPISGHRSVSWYQQTPGQGLQFLFEYFSETQRNKGNFPGRFSGRQFSNSRSEMNVSTLELGDSALYLCASSPSLASGNTIYFGEGSWLTVV.

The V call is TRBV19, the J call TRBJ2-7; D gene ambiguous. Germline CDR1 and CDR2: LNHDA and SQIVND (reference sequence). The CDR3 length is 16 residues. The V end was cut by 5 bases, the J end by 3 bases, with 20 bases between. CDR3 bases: TGTGCCAGTAGTCCCCTGGTGGTCTTCGGGTACTACGAGCAGTACTTC. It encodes CASSPLVVFGYYEQYF.